The rows below give T cell receptor beta chains drawn from one sample of a study of cytotoxic CD8 clonotypes in ibrutinib-treated CLL. Produced via immunoSEQ multiplex PCR; TCRdb's table is partial and in-frame only. The sample comprises approximately 50,000 clones, approximately 71% of which are singletons, and around 43% rests with the top ten. This specimen was PBMCs, taken after 12 months of ibrutinib treatment. These receptors all come from a human donor with chronic lymphocytic leukemia. Both conserved end residues are part of each CDR3. D genes are given only for firm matches. Expanded clones are given a class, and other clones once, few, many or no size at all.

NA	TRBV7-2	TRBJ1-5	NA	TGTGCCAGCAGCTTAGGGGGGACGGGGATGCCCCAGCATTTT	CASSLGGTGMPQHF
NA	TRBV11-2	TRBJ2-1	TRBD2	TGTGCCAGCAGCCCGATTAGGGGCCTAGCGGTCAACAATGAGCAGTTCTTC	CASSPIRGLAVNNEQFF
NA	TRBV28	TRBJ2-7	NA	TGTGCCAGCCGACCACCAAGCTCCTACGAGCAGTACTTC	CASRPPSSYEQYF
NA	TRBV6-5	TRBJ2-5	TRBD2	TGTGCCAGCAGTTACTCTAGACTAGCGGAAGAGACCCAGTACTTC	CASSYSRLAEETQYF
NA	TRBV6-5	TRBJ1-2	NA	TGTGCCAGCAGCCGCGAGGGGAACTATGGCTACACCTTC	CASSREGNYGYTF
few	TRBV5-1	TRBJ2-5	NA	TGCGCCAGCAGCCCCGACCCGGGAGTCGGGACCCAGTACTTC	CASSPDPGVGTQYF
few	TRBV5-6	TRBJ1-2	TRBD1	TGTGCCAGCAGCTTGGCGGGGACAGACAGCTATGGCTACACCTTC	CASSLAGTDSYGYTF
few	TRBV28	TRBJ1-2	TRBD1	TGTGCCAGCAGTCTATCAGGGGGAGCTAACTATGGCTACACCTTC	CASSLSGGANYGYTF
NA	TRBV2	TRBJ1-2	NA	TGTGCCAGCAGTGAAGCGCGGACAAGCTATGGCTACACCTTC	CASSEARTSYGYTF
NA	TRBV28	TRBJ2-1	TRBD1	TGTGCCAGCAGCCGACCGGGACAGAAGGGCGATGAGCAGTTCTTC	CASSRPGQKGDEQFF
NA	TRBV5-1	TRBJ2-5	TRBD2	TGCGCCAGCAGCCCGGGACTAGCGGGAGCCCAAGAGACCCAGTACTTC	CASSPGLAGAQETQYF
NA	TRBV5-4	TRBJ2-1	NA	TGTGCCAGCAGCCGCGATAGTAACAACTACAATGAGCAGTTCTTC	CASSRDSNNYNEQFF
NA	TRBV6-5	TRBJ1-1	NA	TGTGCCAGCAGTTCGGGATGGAACACTGAAGCTTTCTTT	CASSSGWNTEAFF
NA	TRBV4-1	TRBJ1-1	NA	TGCGCCAGCAGCCAAGATTCGAGGAACACTGAAGCTTTCTTT	CASSQDSRNTEAFF
NA	TRBV10-1	TRBJ2-7	NA	TGCGCCAGCCTGGGCGGACTCCCCTACGAGCAGTACTTC	CASLGGLPYEQYF
few	TRBV28	TRBJ1-3	NA	TGTGCCAGCAGTTTAGGCAGCTCTGGAAACACCATATATTTT	CASSLGSSGNTIYF
NA	TRBV11-2	TRBJ2-7	NA	TGTGCCAGCAGCTTAGGTAGCTCCTACGAGCAGTACTTC	CASSLGSSYEQYF
NA	TRBV28	TRBJ2-7	NA	TGTGCCAGCAGTTTATTTCAGGGGGGCGAGCAGTACTTC	CASSLFQGGEQYF
NA	TRBV11-2	TRBJ2-1	TRBD2	TGTGCCAGCAGCTTAATAGCGGGAGACTACAATGAGCAGTTCTTC	CASSLIAGDYNEQFF
NA	TRBV7-6	TRBJ2-7	NA	TGTGCCAGCAGCTTAGACAGCTCCTACGAGCAGTACTTC	CASSLDSSYEQYF
NA	TRBV19	TRBJ1-5	NA	TGTGCCAGTAGTATAAATTTCCCGAATAATCAGCCCCAGCATTTT	CASSINFPNNQPQHF
NA	TRBV6-1	TRBJ2-7	TRBD1	TGTGCCAGCACTTACGGGGACAGATCGTACGAGCAGTACTTC	CASTYGDRSYEQYF
NA	TRBV30	TRBJ1-2	NA	TGTGCCTGGAGAACGACAGGTCCCTATGGCTACACCTTC	CAWRTTGPYGYTF
NA	TRBV9	TRBJ2-7	TRBD1	TGTGCCAGCAGCAAATCCGGGACAGCCTCCTACGAGCAGTACTTC	CASSKSGTASYEQYF
NA	TRBV18	TRBJ2-7	NA	TGTGCCAGCTCACCATCGGGACCGAGTTACTACGAGCAGTACTTC	CASSPSGPSYYEQYF
NA	TRBV27	TRBJ2-3	TRBD2	TGTGCCAGCAGTCCCTCTATCGGGAGGTCCACAGATACGCAGTATTTT	CASSPSIGRSTDTQYF
NA	TRBV15	TRBJ2-7	NA	TGTGCCACCAGCCCAACGGGCGGGACTTATGCCGAGCAGTACTTC	CATSPTGGTYAEQYF
NA	TRBV2	TRBJ2-3	TRBD2	TGTGCCAGCAAAGAGGGACTAAGCACAGATACGCAGTATTTT	CASKEGLSTDTQYF
NA	TRBV23-1	TRBJ1-1	TRBD1	TGCGCCCTAATCAAATCACTGACGGAGGGGGCGGATCGAGCTTTCTTT	CALIKSLTEGADRAFF
few	TRBV10-1	TRBJ2-1	NA	TGCGCCAGCAGCGCCTCTGGGGGTGAGCAGTTCTTC	CASSASGGEQFF
NA	TRBV2	TRBJ2-1	NA	TGTGCCAGCAGTGCTACTGCTAACTACAATGAGCAGTTCTTC	CASSATANYNEQFF
NA	TRBV19	TRBJ1-1	TRBD1	TGTGCCAGTAGTGGGACAGGGGATTGGACTGAAGCTTTCTTT	CASSGTGDWTEAFF
few	TRBV27	TRBJ2-1	NA	TGTGCCAGCACCCACCTGGGGGTATCCTACAATGAGCAGTTCTTC	CASTHLGVSYNEQFF
NA	TRBV7-2	TRBJ2-7	NA	TGTGCCAGCGCTCCGGCGGGCCTCTACGAGCAGTACTTC	CASAPAGLYEQYF
few	TRBV28	TRBJ2-2	TRBD2	TGTGCCAGCAGTATCCGAGGACTAGCGGGAGACGTTGGGACCGGGGAGCTGTTTTTT	CASSIRGLAGDVGTGELFF
once	TRBV6-5	TRBJ2-1	NA	TGTGCCAGCAGTTACGCGGGACCATTCAATGAGCAGTTCTTC	CASSYAGPFNEQFF
NA	TRBV29-1	TRBJ2-1	TRBD1	TGCAGCGTTGATGGGACAGGCTCCTACAATGAGCAGTTCTTC	CSVDGTGSYNEQFF
few	TRBV5-4	TRBJ2-7	TRBD2	TGTGCCAGCAGCCCCGGACTAGCGGGAGTTGCCTACGAGCAGTACTTC	CASSPGLAGVAYEQYF
NA	TRBV30	TRBJ2-3	NA	TGTGCCTGGAGGCCCCCGGGTAGCACAGATACGCAGTATTTT	CAWRPPGSTDTQYF
NA	TRBV19	TRBJ1-3	NA	TGTGCCAGTAGTATACTCTCTGGGGCGCAGGGAAACACCATATATTTT	CASSILSGAQGNTIYF
NA	TRBV11-3	TRBJ2-7	NA	TGTGCCAGCAGCTTATCGTGGGACACCTCCTACGAGCAGTACTTC	CASSLSWDTSYEQYF
NA	TRBV19	TRBJ1-1	TRBD1	TGTGCCAGTAGGACCGGGACAGGGGGCGGGGACACTGAAGCTTTCTTT	CASRTGTGGGDTEAFF
NA	TRBV6-5	TRBJ2-7	TRBD1	TGTGCCAGCAGCCCTGACGGGGACAGGGGAAACGAGCAGTACTTC	CASSPDGDRGNEQYF
NA	TRBV19	TRBJ2-2	NA	TGTGCCAGTCGGGTCGTGCGGGGTGCCGGGGAGCTGTTTTTT	CASRVVRGAGELFF
NA	TRBV6-1	TRBJ2-7	NA	TGTGCCAGCAGAGCCGGGCCCAAGGGCGAGCAGTACTTC	CASRAGPKGEQYF
NA	TRBV7-2	TRBJ2-7	NA	TGTGCCAGCAGCTTAGGAGGGGGGTTGGTCGAGCAGTACTTC	CASSLGGGLVEQYF
NA	TRBV7-3	TRBJ2-3	NA	TGTGCCAGCAGCTTAGGGGCAGGGATTAGCACAGATACGCAGTATTTT	CASSLGAGISTDTQYF
NA	TRBV11-2	TRBJ2-2	TRBD2	TGTGCCAGCAGCTTAATAGCGGGAGATTACACCGGGGAGCTGTTTTTT	CASSLIAGDYTGELFF
NA	TRBV4-3	TRBJ2-1	TRBD1	TGCGCCAGCAGCCAGGGACAGGGCCCTAACAATGAGCAGTTCTTC	CASSQGQGPNNEQFF
NA	TRBV7-6	TRBJ2-1	NA	TGTGCCAGCAGCTTAGCGGGGGGATACTACAATGAGCAGTTCTTC	CASSLAGGYYNEQFF